One sample yielded the 27 T cell receptor beta chains listed below, sequenced in a study of cytomegalovirus exposure and HLA in healthy donors. The primer mix had 60 Vbeta and 13 Jbeta primers. Profiled with immunoSEQ multiplex PCR; TCRdb holds only in-frame clones, not every one. The repertoire includes 150,000 to 200,000 clones, roughly 72% of them detected once, and 0.9% to 1.1% sits in the top ten. Sequencing was done on a sample of PBMCs. The receptors shown here come from a woman in her 40s in good health and CMV-seronegative.

V and J are TRBV11-2 and TRBJ2-7, with 8 bases matching TRBD1. This CDR3 contains 17 residues. Looked up from germline, CDR1 is SGHAT and CDR2 is FQNNGV. V shed 1 base and J 3 bases; nucleotides not matched to a gene: 11. In DNA form, the CDR3 reads TGTGCCAGCAGCTTAGGCGTGTTGAGGACAGGGAACTACGAGCAGTACTTC. As protein: CASSLGVLRTGNYEQYF.

The chain joins TRBV6-1 to TRBJ2-7; 10 bases fit TRBD2. The CDR3 extends over 16 amino acids. Losses at the gene ends were 3 bases for V and 4 bases for J; bases not matched to a gene: 9. CDR1 MNHNS and CDR2 SASEGT come from the germline V gene. In nucleotides, the CDR3 is TGTGCCAGCAGTGAGGGGAGCGGGAGGGCCAGGTACGAGCAGTACTTC. It codes for CASSEGSGRARYEQYF.

The gene calls are TRBV27 and TRBJ1-2; possibly TRBD1 for D (5 bases). V lost 8 bases to trimming and J lost 0 bases, with 10 bases between them. Germline CDR1 is MNHEY and CDR2 is SMNVEV (reference sequence). There are 13 residues in the CDR3. This chain's CDR3 is CASGGKPNYGYTF. The DNA for the CDR3 is TGTGCCAGCGGGGGGAAGCCTAACTATGGCTACACCTTC.

The CDR3 spells CASSVGERLHEQYF. CDR3 DNA sequence: TGTGCCAGCAGCGTTGGCGAGAGGCTCCACGAGCAGTACTTC. The chain carries TRBV9 and TRBJ2-7; no reliable D call. Germline CDR1 reads SGDLS; CDR2 reads YYNGEE. Trimming took 2 bases from V and 5 from J, leaving 14 bases between them. The CDR3 extends over 14 amino acids.

The chain has TRBV30 and TRBJ1-6; D perhaps matches TRBD1 (6 bases). Trimming shortened V by 8 bases and J by 0 bases, and 23 bases separated the two germline ends. Germline V gene lookup returns CDR1 GTSNPN and CDR2 SVGIG (reference sequence). This CDR3 has 18 residues. CDR3 residues: CAVGQGSSFGSYNSPLHF. The CDR3 nucleotides read TGTGCCGTGGGGCAGGGGTCATCATTTGGCTCCTATAATTCACCCCTCCACTTT. Filled out from reference TRBV30 and TRBJ1-6, the complete variable domain reads SQTIHQWPATLVQPVGSPLSLECTVEGTSNPNLYWYRQAAGRGLQLLFYSVGIGQISSEVPQNLSASRPQDRQFILSSKKLLLSDSGFYLCAVGQGSSFGSYNSPLHFGNGTRLTVT.

CDR3 coding DNA: TGTGCCAGCTCACCTAAACAGGGGTTGGCGGAGACCCAGTACTTC. This encodes CASSPKQGLAETQYF. V gene TRBV18 combines with J gene TRBJ2-5; 7 positions match TRBD1. The germline V gene encodes CDR1 KGHSH and CDR2 LQKENI. This CDR3 has 15 amino acids. Unmatched junction bases numbered 9, after V lost 3 bases and J lost 5 bases.

This clone appeared a few times. This rearrangement joins TRBV6-5 to TRBJ2-5; the D gene is possibly TRBD1 (6 bases). The CDR3 is made up of 13 amino acids. From germline, CDR1 is MNHEY and CDR2 SVGAGI. The germline V and J ends were trimmed by 6 bases and 2 bases, with 10 bases remaining between them. The CDR3 nucleotides read TGTGCCAGCAGCTGGGGACATCAAGAGACCCAGTACTTC. Protein: CASSWGHQETQYF.

The V call is TRBV28, the J call TRBJ2-7; 7 nucleotides match TRBD1. CDR3 length: 14 amino acids. Germline-derived CDR1 and CDR2 are MDHEN and SYDVKM. With V trimmed by 7 bases and J by 3 bases, 9 bases remained unmatched. The DNA for the CDR3 is TGTGCCAGCACCCCGGGGACAGCACTCTACGAGCAGTACTTC. Its protein is CASTPGTALYEQYF.

The chain has TRBV6-1 and TRBJ1-1, with no clear D. Trimming took off 2 bases at V and 4 bases at J, with 11 bases between the two ends. Germline V gene sequence: CDR1 MNHNS, CDR2 SASEGT. The CDR3 has 14 amino acids. CDR3 amino acids: CASSEREFTTEAFF. DNA for the CDR3: TGTGCCAGCAGTGAACGGGAGTTTACCACTGAAGCTTTCTTT.

This clone was picked up a small number of times. This rearrangement joins TRBV10-3 to TRBJ2-3; D might be TRBD2 (6 bases). Germline V gene sequence: CDR1 ENHRY, CDR2 SYGVKD. The CDR3 runs 18 residues. V lost 5 bases to trimming and J lost 4 bases, with 25 bases between them. CDR3 in amino acids: CAISSTQRSGGWADTQYF. For the CDR3, the DNA is TGTGCCATCAGTTCAACCCAGCGGAGTGGAGGGTGGGCAGATACGCAGTATTTT.

The rearrangement uses TRBV21-1 and TRBJ1-2; the table assigns TRBD1, which was not confirmed against the DNA. TRBV21-1 is classified as a pseudogene. CDR3 length equals 12 residues. CDR3 sequence reads: CASSKAWAGYTF. The CDR3 bases are TGTGCCAGCAGCAAAGCTTGGGCCGGCTACACCTTC.

The genes are TRBV5-1 and TRBJ2-5; D may be TRBD1 (6 bases). Trimming took 2 bases from V and 5 from J, leaving 13 bases between them. This CDR3 region has 14 residues. Germline loops: CDR1 SGHRS, CDR2 YFSETQ. The CDR3 nucleotides are TGCGCCAGCAGCTTCCTCACAGGGTCGGAGACCCAGTACTTC. Protein product: CASSFLTGSETQYF.

A single count supports this clone. This sequence joins TRBV9 and TRBJ2-3, with a weak D call TRBD2 (7 bases). Germline V lookup: CDR1 SGDLS, CDR2 YYNGEE. V lost 7 bases to trimming and J lost 0 bases, with 12 bases between them. The CDR3 is 14 residues long. The CDR3 loop is CASGRGGSTDTQYF. The CDR3 coding sequence is TGTGCCAGCGGGAGGGGGGGAAGCACAGATACGCAGTATTTT.

The J gene is TRBJ2-1, the V gene TRBV6-1; D possibly corresponds to TRBD1 (6 bases). The V gene's germline CDR1 is MNHNS and CDR2 SASEGT. The CDR3 extends over 19 amino acids. The V end was cut by 4 bases, the J end by 0 bases, with 22 bases between. CDR3 residues: CASSGPSPDRSSSYNEQFF. In DNA form, the CDR3 reads TGTGCCAGCAGTGGCCCATCCCCTGACAGGTCGAGCTCCTACAATGAGCAGTTCTTC.

This clone was counted only a few times. V gene TRBV20-1 combines with J gene TRBJ1-2, with TRBD1 as a possible D gene (6 bases). This CDR3 spans 11 amino acids. Germline assignment: CDR1 DFQATT and CDR2 SNEGSKA (reference sequence). CDR3 loop: CRRQVRDGYTF. CDR3 nucleotides: TGCAGGCGACAGGTAAGAGATGGCTACACCTTC.

The V gene is TRBV11-1, the J gene TRBJ2-2, with 14 bases aligning to TRBD2. This CDR3 comprises 17 residues. The trim removed 5 bases at V and 4 bases at J, leaving 6 bases unmatched. CDR1 and CDR2 from the germline V gene are SGHAT and FQDESV (reference sequence). The DNA of the CDR3 is TGTGCCAGCAGCCCGACTAGCGGGAGGGCCCGCACCGGGGAGCTGTTTTTT. Residues: CASSPTSGRARTGELFF.

This clone was seen a few times. V is TRBV2 and J is TRBJ2-5; 12 bases are shared with TRBD2. CDR3 length equals 14 residues. Unmatched junction bases numbered 2, after V lost 5 bases and J lost 4 bases. Germline-derived CDR1 and CDR2 are SNHLY and FYNNEI. CDR3 nucleotides: TGTGCCAGCAGTACGGGACTAGCGGGAGAGACCCAGTACTTC. It encodes CASSTGLAGETQYF.

The rearrangement links TRBV19 to TRBJ2-1; TRBD1 agrees at 11 bases. The V segment lost 3 bases and the J segment 7 bases; nucleotides outside the gene matches: 5. Germline CDR1 LNHDA, CDR2 SQIVND (reference sequence). The CDR3 runs to 15 residues. In DNA form, the CDR3 reads TGTGCCAGTAGTATGGTTGGGACAGGGGGAAATGAGCAGTTCTTC. This codes for CASSMVGTGGNEQFF.

The V gene is TRBV10-3, the J gene TRBJ2-3; TRBD2 is a possible D gene (6 bases). Trimming took 3 bases from V and 0 from J, leaving 7 bases between them. The CDR3 is 14 residues long. CDR1 and CDR2 from the germline V gene are ENHRY and SYGVKD. CDR3 amino acids: CAISDAGSTDTQYF. The CDR3 bases are TGTGCCATCAGTGATGCGGGGAGCACAGATACGCAGTATTTT.

The CDR3 DNA reads as TGTGCCAGCAGCGCGCTGACAGGGCCTAATGAAAAACTGTTTTTT. This translates into CASSALTGPNEKLFF. This chain uses TRBV5-6 with TRBJ1-4; the match to TRBD1 covers 7 bases. With 4 bases clipped from V and 3 bases from J, the junction kept 6 bases outside the gene matches. Germline V gives CDR1 SGHDT, CDR2 YYEEEE. This CDR3 has 15 residues.

This clone has a handful of counts. J is TRBJ1-2 and V is TRBV5-8; TRBD1 matches 7 bases. Looked up from germline, CDR1 is SGHTS and CDR2 is YDEGEE. J gave up 4 bases and V 6 bases, and 12 bases lay outside the gene matches. The length of the CDR3 is 15 residues. CDR3 region: CASTRGGWDSYGYTF. CDR3 coding DNA: TGTGCCAGCACCCGAGGGGGTTGGGACAGCTATGGCTACACCTTC.

A single count supports this clone. V usage is TRBV5-1 and J usage is TRBJ1-1, with 9 bases identical to TRBD1. Germline assignment: CDR1 SGHRS and CDR2 YFSETQ. V was pared by 3 bases and J by 1 base, with 1 base of the junction left unmatched. This CDR3 contains 14 residues. The CDR3 here is CASSWTGENTEAFF. CDR3 bases: TGCGCCAGCAGCTGGACAGGGGAGAACACTGAAGCTTTCTTT.

The chain employs TRBV25-1 and TRBJ1-4; D unresolved. Germline values: CDR1 MGHDK, CDR2 SYGVNS. The CDR3 is made up of 13 amino acids. Trimming shortened V by 4 bases and J by 5 bases, and 8 bases separated the two germline ends. The CDR3 DNA reads TGTGCCAGCAGTGCCCTAAAAAATGAAAAACTGTTTTTT. This gives the protein CASSALKNEKLFF.

The genes are TRBV29-1 and TRBJ2-7; possibly TRBD1 or TRBD2 for D (5 bases each). The CDR3 is made up of 12 amino acids. CDR1 SQVTM and CDR2 ANQGSEA come from the germline V gene. V shed 7 bases and J shed 3 bases, with 13 bases lying between them. The CDR3 DNA follows: TGCAGCGCTGAGGGTCAGGGCTACGAGCAGTACTTC. This translates into CSAEGQGYEQYF.

The chain has TRBV25-1 and TRBJ1-5; 9 nucleotides line up with TRBD1. V shed 6 bases, J shed 3 bases, and the junction held 3 bases outside the gene matches. Looked up from germline, CDR1 is MGHDK and CDR2 is SYGVNS. There are 14 residues in the CDR3. The CDR3 is CASRGDRDNQPQHF. CDR3 nucleotide sequence: TGTGCCAGCAGGGGGGACAGGGACAATCAGCCCCAGCATTTT.

This chain links TRBV30 with TRBJ2-5, with D possibly TRBD1 on 5 matching bases. In germline, CDR1 is GTSNPN, CDR2 SVGIG (reference sequence). The V and J ends lost 7 bases and 4 bases respectively, with 13 bases between them. The CDR3 totals 12 residues. This chain's CDR3 is CAYLGDGETQYF. For the CDR3, the DNA is TGTGCCTACCTAGGGGATGGAGAGACCCAGTACTTC.

The V gene is TRBV29-1, the J gene TRBJ2-1; D gene ambiguous. The CDR3 sequence is 15 residues long. Trimming removed 6 bases from V and 0 bases from J, with 15 bases in between. Germline V lookup: CDR1 SQVTM, CDR2 ANQGSEA. This CDR3 is CSVLTLSSSYNEQFF. As DNA, the CDR3 is TGCAGCGTCCTAACGCTTTCTAGCTCCTACAATGAGCAGTTCTTC.